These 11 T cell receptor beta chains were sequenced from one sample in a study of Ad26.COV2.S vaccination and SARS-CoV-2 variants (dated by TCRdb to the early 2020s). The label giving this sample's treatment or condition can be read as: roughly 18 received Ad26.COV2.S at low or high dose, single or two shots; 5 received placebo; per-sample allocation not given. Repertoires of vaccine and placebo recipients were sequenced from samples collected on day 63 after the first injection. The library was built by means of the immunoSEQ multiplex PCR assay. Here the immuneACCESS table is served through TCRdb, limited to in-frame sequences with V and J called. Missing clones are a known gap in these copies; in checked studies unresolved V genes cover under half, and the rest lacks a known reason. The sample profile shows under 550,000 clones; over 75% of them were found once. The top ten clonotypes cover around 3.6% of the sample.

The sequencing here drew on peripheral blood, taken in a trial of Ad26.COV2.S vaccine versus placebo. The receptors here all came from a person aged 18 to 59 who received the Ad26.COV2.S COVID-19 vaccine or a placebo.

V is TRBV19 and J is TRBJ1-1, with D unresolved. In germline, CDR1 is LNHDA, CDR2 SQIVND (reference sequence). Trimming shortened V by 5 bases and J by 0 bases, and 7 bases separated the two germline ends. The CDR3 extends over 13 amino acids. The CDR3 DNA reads TGTGCCAGTAGTGTTAGTTTGAACACTGAAGCTTTCTTT. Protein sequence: CASSVSLNTEAFF.

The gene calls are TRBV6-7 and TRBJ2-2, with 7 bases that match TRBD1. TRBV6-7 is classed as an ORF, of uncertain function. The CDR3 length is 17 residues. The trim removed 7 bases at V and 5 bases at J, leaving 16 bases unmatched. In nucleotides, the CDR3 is TGTGCCAGCAAATATAGAGATGGGGCAGGGGGAACCGGGGAGCTGTTTTTT. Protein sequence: CASKYRDGAGGTGELFF.

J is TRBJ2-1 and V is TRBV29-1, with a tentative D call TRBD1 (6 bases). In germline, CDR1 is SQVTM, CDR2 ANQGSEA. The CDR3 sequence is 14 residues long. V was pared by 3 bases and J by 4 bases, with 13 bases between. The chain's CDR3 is CSVDSTGEYNEQFF. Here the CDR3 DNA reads TGCAGCGTTGATTCGACAGGAGAGTACAATGAGCAGTTCTTC.

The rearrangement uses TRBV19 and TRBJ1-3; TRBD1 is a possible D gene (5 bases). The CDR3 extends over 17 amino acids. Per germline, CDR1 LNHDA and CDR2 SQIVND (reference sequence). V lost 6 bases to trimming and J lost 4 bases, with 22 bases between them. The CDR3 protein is CASRKRGAGTLGNTIYF. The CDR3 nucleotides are TGTGCCAGTAGAAAGAGGGGTGCAGGGACTCTCGGAAACACCATATATTTT.

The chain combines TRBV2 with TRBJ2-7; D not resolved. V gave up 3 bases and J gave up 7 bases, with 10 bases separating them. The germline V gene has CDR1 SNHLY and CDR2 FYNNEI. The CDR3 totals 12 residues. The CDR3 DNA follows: TGTGCCAGCAGTGATGGTCTCTGGGAGCAGTACTTC. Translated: CASSDGLWEQYF.

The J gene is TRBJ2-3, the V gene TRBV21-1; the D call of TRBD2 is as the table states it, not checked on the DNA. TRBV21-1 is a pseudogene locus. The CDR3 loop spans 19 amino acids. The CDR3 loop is CASSKVDSGGAPRTDTQYF. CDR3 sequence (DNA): TGTGCCAGCAGCAAAGTCGATAGCGGGGGCGCCCCTAGGACAGATACGCAGTATTTT.

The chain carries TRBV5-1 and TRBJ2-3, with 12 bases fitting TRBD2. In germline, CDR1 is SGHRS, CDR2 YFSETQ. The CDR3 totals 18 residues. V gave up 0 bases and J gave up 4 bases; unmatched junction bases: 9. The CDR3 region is CASSLAVGLAGGSDTQYF. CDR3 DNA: TGCGCCAGCAGCTTGGCGGTGGGCCTAGCGGGGGGGTCAGATACGCAGTATTTT.

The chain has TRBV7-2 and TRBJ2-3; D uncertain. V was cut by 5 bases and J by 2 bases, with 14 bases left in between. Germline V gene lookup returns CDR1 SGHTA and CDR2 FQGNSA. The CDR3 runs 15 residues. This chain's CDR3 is CASSPTPHLTDTQYF. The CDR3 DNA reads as TGTGCCAGCAGCCCCACCCCACACCTCACAGATACGCAGTATTTT.

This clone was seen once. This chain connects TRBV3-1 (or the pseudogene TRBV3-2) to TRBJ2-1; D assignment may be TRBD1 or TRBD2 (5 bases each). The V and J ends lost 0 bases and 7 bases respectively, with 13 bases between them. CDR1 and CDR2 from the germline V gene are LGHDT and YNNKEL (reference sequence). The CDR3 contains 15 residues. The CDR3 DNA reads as TGTGCCAGCAGCCAAGATCAGGGACCCTGGAATGAGCAGTTCTTC. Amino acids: CASSQDQGPWNEQFF.

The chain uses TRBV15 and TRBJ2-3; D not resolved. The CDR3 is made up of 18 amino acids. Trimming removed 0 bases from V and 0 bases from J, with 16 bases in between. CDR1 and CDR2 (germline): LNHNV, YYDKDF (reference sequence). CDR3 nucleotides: TGTGCCACCAGCAGAGATGGTACGGCTTCCCGGAGCACAGATACGCAGTATTTT. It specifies CATSRDGTASRSTDTQYF. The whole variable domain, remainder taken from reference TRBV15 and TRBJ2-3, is DAMVIQNPRYQVTQFGKPVTLSCSQTLNHNVMYWYQQKSSQAPKLLFHYYDKDFNNEADTPDNFQSRRPNTSFCFLDIRSPGLGDTAMYLCATSRDGTASRSTDTQYFGPGTRLTVL.

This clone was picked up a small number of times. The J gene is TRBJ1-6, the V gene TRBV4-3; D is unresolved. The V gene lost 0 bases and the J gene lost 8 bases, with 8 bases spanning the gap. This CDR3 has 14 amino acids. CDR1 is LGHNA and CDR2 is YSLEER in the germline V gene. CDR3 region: CASSQEGSYSPLHF. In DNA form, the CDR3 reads TGCGCCAGCAGCCAAGAGGGGAGTTATTCACCCCTCCACTTT.